This T cell receptor beta chain stems from a study of shared T cell receptors in the human thymus. The assay was immunoSEQ multiplex PCR, and TCRdb's table has in-frame clones only and misses some. This sample has hundreds of thousands of clones; 75% to 85% occur once, and the top ten carry around 0.013%. This same sample was also taken into another study, of human thymus T cells. As that report states: Having corrective surgery for congenital heart defects, healthy Finnish infants were the ones who donated.

The sequencing input was thymocytes. The TCR originated in a boy younger than two with a congenital heart defect.

The CDR3 DNA reads TGCGCCAGCAAACAGGGAATAGGGCCCTACGAGCAGTACTTC. Translating it yields CASKQGIGPYEQYF. The rearrangement uses TRBV10-1 and TRBJ2-7; D perhaps matches TRBD1 (6 bases). The CDR3 is 14 amino acids. V was trimmed by 7 bases and J by 2 bases, leaving 15 bases between them. Germline CDR1 reads WNHNN; CDR2 reads SYGVQD (reference sequence).